This T cell receptor beta chain stems from a study of blood T cell repertoires in COVID-19. As for the study in general: Sources were T cells, B-cell-depleted T cells, or PBMCs; the material itself was cDNA or gDNA.

This clone was counted a single time. Trimming removed 4 bases from V and 2 bases from J; junction bases left unmatched: 7. The CDR3 covers 15 residues. The germline CDR1 and CDR2 sequences are MNHNY and SVGAGI (reference sequence). Generated by immunoSEQ multiplex PCR, the TCRdb table keeps only in-frame clones and is missing some. The sample holds under 550,000 clones, around 90% seen once. The chain combines TRBV6-6 with TRBJ2-7; TRBD1 matches at 8 bases. Sequencing input: peripheral blood. The clonotype originates from a man aged 18 to 30 with COVID-19, enrolled during active disease. As DNA, the CDR3 is TGTGCCAGCAGTTTATCGGGACAGGCACCCTACGAGCAGTACTTC. Protein product: CASSLSGQAPYEQYF.